This T cell receptor (beta chain) was captured by sequencing in a study of vaccination and CD4 T cells after COVID-19. Whole-study context: Cultures designated as controls were supplied with a CEFX pool, an HIV-1 Nef pool, or no peptide.

This CDR3 region has 17 residues. With respect to this clonotype: Antigen specificity is unknown.

Study-wide results and caveats: Convalescent patients studied were relatively few, and early post-infection timepoints were absent. Researchers report that 304 of 307 vaccine-specific clones in convalescent patients proved spike mono-reactive.

Cultured CD4+ T cell DNA underwent sequencing with the Oncomine TCR Beta short-read assay. Genomic DNA was isolated from CD4+ T cells that had been cultured. TCRdb re-analysed the PCR reads in MiXCR, keeping a single row per CDR3 protein. This table has about 7,800 distinct CDR3 sequences, 41% appearing once. Treatment: roughly ten-day PBMC culture with coronavirus spike peptide pools or control peptides (ViraFEST assay). According to the study, CD4+ T cells from the unexposed donor were gathered ahead of the COVID-19 pandemic (2011-2018). Each well held a few million PBMCs in IL-2 (roughly 10 IU/ml) medium with 10 ug/ml peptide pools.

What was sequenced was CD4+ T cells from blood, cultured in vitro. This clonotype originated in a human donor in good health. The V call is TRBV21-1, the J call TRBJ1-6; the table's D gene call, TRBD1, was not cross checked with the DNA. TRBV21-1 is described as a pseudogene. DNA for the CDR3: TGTGCCAGCAGCAAAGGCCCCAAACAGGGAAAGAATTCACCCCTCCACTTT. Its protein product is CASSKGPKQGKNSPLHF.